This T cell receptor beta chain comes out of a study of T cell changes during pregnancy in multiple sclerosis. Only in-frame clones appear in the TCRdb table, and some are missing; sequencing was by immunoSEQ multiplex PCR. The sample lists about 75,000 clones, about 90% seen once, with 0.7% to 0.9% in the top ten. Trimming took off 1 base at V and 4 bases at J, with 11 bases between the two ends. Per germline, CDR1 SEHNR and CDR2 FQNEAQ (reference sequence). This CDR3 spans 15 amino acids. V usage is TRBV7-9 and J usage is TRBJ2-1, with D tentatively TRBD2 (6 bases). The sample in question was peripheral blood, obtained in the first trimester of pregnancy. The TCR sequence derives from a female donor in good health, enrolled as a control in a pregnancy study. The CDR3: CASSLGLGRYNEQFF. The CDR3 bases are TGTGCCAGCAGCTTAGGACTAGGACGATACAATGAGCAGTTCTTC.